The present TCR beta chain was sequenced within a study of CD8 T cells in ankylosing spondylitis. Study results and caveats: Reportedly, matched ankylosing spondylitis synovial fluid was significantly enriched for disease-linked clones. Disease-linked clones bore a CD8+ phenotype, appearing relatively rarely in peripheral blood. Ankylosing spondylitis blood appeared to carry a characteristic TCR beta motif of roughly eight highly homologous variants.

On this clonotype: What it binds is unknown.

The authors made TCR beta libraries by quantitative 5'-RACE with molecular barcodes. TCRdb re-derived calls from the 5' RACE reads in MiXCR, one entry per CDR3 protein. Of about 340,000 distinct CDR3 sequences in the sample, roughly 8% were seen once. Deletions cut 4 bases from V and 6 bases from J, with 9 bases between. The CDR3 contains 12 residues. In germline, CDR1 is MGHDK, CDR2 SYGVNS. This TCR came from a male donor with ankylosing spondylitis. Sequenced sample: blood, either unsorted or a sorted T cell fraction (not recorded which). The gene calls are TRBV25-1 and TRBJ1-2, with a possible D match to TRBD1 (6 bases). CDR3 region: CASSAAGDGYTF. The CDR3 coding sequence is TGTGCCAGCAGTGCAGCAGGGGATGGCTACACCTTC.